This T cell receptor (beta chain) was profiled in a study of T-cell memory formation after mild COVID-19. Broader study findings: Cross-reactive memory apparently joined, as some responding clones appeared in pre-infection memory.

TCRdb called the 5' RACE reads again in MiXCR, with one record for every CDR3 protein. There are about 81,000 distinct CDR3 sequences in the sample; more than 20% occur only once, and roughly 39% lies in the top ten. This clonotype was counted many times. Its antigen is not known. V dropped 4 bases and J dropped 8; count of bases not matched to a gene: 2. The CDR3 loop spans 13 amino acids. The germline V gene encodes CDR1 SGDLS and CDR2 YYNGEE. The sequenced sample was PBMCs or a T cell subset sorted from them (not recorded which). The chain has TRBV9 and TRBJ1-6, with 8 bases lining up with TRBD1. The TCR was taken from a man between 18 and 35 years old who had mild COVID-19 (a few samples of this study predate the infection). Cell type and time point are not known. The CDR3 DNA is TGTGCCAGCAGCCACAGGGGGGATTCACCCCTCCACTTT. Translation gives CASSHRGDSPLHF.